This T cell receptor beta chain was sequenced for a study of blood T cell repertoires in COVID-19. Turning to the study itself: Both acute and convalescent COVID-19 samples were obtained from the United States, Italy and Spain. PBMCs, B-cell-depleted T cells, or T cells provided the cDNA or gDNA that made up the material.

Germline values: CDR1 MGHRA, CDR2 YSYEKL. There are 16 residues in the CDR3. V lost 2 bases to trimming and J lost 0 bases, with 13 bases between them. As originally analysed: Quantification of nucleated cells was approximated via reference gene primer amplification. Produced via immunoSEQ multiplex PCR; TCRdb's table is partial and in-frame only. Clone size and V and J calls were adopted from that table, with D and trimming inferred from the DNA. The sample comprises 150,000 to 200,000 clones, around nine tenths of which are singletons, and approximately 2.1% rests with the top ten. V gene TRBV4-1 combines with J gene TRBJ1-1, with D possibly being TRBD1 (5 bases). Sequences were obtained from peripheral blood. The clonotype was recovered from a man aged 70-80 years with active or convalescent COVID-19. This chain's CDR3 is CASSQLPTAMNTEAFF. CDR3 DNA: TGCGCCAGCAGCCAACTCCCGACAGCCATGAACACTGAAGCTTTCTTT.